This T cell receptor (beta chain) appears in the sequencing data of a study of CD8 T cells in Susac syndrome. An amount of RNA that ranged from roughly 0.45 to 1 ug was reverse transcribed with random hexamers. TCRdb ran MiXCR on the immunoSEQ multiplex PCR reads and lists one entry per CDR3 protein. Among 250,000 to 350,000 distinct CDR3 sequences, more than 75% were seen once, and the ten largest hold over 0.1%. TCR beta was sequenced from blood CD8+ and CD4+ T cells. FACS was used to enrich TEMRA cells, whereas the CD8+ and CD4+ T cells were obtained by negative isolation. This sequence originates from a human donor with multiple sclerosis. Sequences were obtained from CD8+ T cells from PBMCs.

The CDR3 sequence: CASGWDLSYEQYF. The CDR3 nucleotides are TGTGCTAGTGGTTGGGACCTCTCCTACGAGCAGTACTTC. The genes are TRBV12-5 and TRBJ2-7; D is possibly TRBD1 or TRBD2 (5 bases each). The CDR3 contains 13 residues. Trimming left V 4 bases short and J 0 bases short, with 7 bases between. Germline V CDR1 and CDR2: LGHNT, FRNRAP.